What follows is one T cell receptor beta chain and its context. There are many counts of this clonotype. Its antigen is still unknown. The input lacks base qualities; no much larger clone sits a single base away. Sequencing was carried out with an Illumina NovaSeq 6000. Using 5'RACE with constant-segment primers, TCRalpha and TCRbeta cDNA libraries were constructed, with sample barcodes and unique molecular identifiers added in the process. RNA was extracted from every sample with Trizol reagent. Libraries were amplified in two PCR steps, with a second sample barcode and Illumina TruSeq adapters added in the second step. Sequencing of the libraries was done on an Illumina NovaSeq, producing 2 x 150 bp paired-end reads. The original pipeline was this. The reads were demultiplexed and collapsed into UMI-guided consensus sequences using migec v1.2.7. Using mixcr v2.1.11, the UMI consensuses were aligned to TRA and TRB V and J templates and assembled into clonotypes. A clonotype was counted as expanded or contracted only if both edgeR and NoisET called the change significant, with noise models trained on biological replicates. For edgeR calls, the thresholds were a false discovery rate-adjusted p below 0.01 and a log2 fold-change of 1. As an exploratory analysis of dynamics, max-normalized trajectories of the 1000 most abundant clonotypes were examined by PCA with hierarchical clustering. Separately sequenced CD4+ and CD8+ repertoires were used to assign a CD4 or CD8 phenotype to each responding clone. In TCRdb, the public reads were trimmed at Q25 with fastp and aligned with MiXCR, with productive beta chains retained. One record per CDR3 amino acid sequence lists the most common genes and DNA. The V and J calls follow TCRdb's processing rather than the paper's. The sample table records fewer than 250,000 distinct CDR3 sequences; roughly 15% of these occur just once. In total, the top ten clones hold 2% to 2.5% of the sample.

The data were obtained in a study of T-cell memory formation after mild COVID-19 (dated by TCRdb to about 2021). Background for the entire study: Most TCR sequence clusters were specific to one of the two donors. In a couple of donors, T-cell clones that expanded and contracted after mild COVID-19 were followed by sequencing TCRalpha and TCRbeta repertoires longitudinally. Two young, previously healthy adult volunteers, one female and one male, were included in the cohort.

From a lookup of the germline V gene, CDR1 and CDR2 are SGHTA and FQGNSA. Including cysteine and phenylalanine, the CDR3 has 15 amino acids. The kept DNA is CDR3 alone, 45 bases in frame from the first base. V loses 4 bases at its end and J loses 3 bases; junction bases beyond the gene matches: 3. The paper's findings and limits, for the study overall: Some responding clones were detected in pre-infection memory, which suggested that pre-existing cross-reactive memory T cells had joined the SARS-CoV-2 response. Clones contracting from day 15 to 85 had balanced CD4/CD8 phenotypes, while a second wave expanding from day 15 to 37 was biased towards CD4+. SARS-CoV-2 specificity was not confirmed for the second-wave clones peaking on day 37. Contracting CD4+ clones turned up mainly in the CM and EM memory subsets, whereas EMRA was where CD8+ clones were enriched. The study included only a couple of mild cases, and larger cohorts that include severe cases with pre-infection samples were judged to be necessary.

Ficoll-Paque density gradient centrifugation was the method used to isolate PBMCs. The V gene is TRBV7-2 and the J gene is TRBJ2-7; TRBD2 fits 13 bases in the junction. The clonotype comes from an adult woman who had mild COVID-19 (a few samples of this study predate the infection). The sample titles of this study are shuffled in the database, so cell type and time point are left out; the donor was told from shared clones. Sequenced: PBMCs or a T cell subset sorted from them (not recorded which). The DNA reads as follows: TGTGCCAGCAGCTCCAGGACTAGCGGGAGCTACGAGCAGTACTTC. Its protein reads: CASSSRTSGSYEQYF.